What follows describes a single TCR beta chain. The data belong to a study of CD8 T cells in Susac syndrome. With random hexamers, about 0.5 to 1 ug RNA was reverse transcribed. TCRdb itself ran the immunoSEQ multiplex PCR reads through MiXCR, one entry per CDR3 protein. The sample has under 200,000 distinct CDR3 sequences, around 94% seen once. V was clipped by 3 bases and J by 4 bases, with 13 bases between them. The CDR3 covers 13 residues. Germline lookup yields CDR1 DFQATT and CDR2 SNEGSKA (reference sequence). This chain uses TRBV20-1 with TRBJ2-7; tentative D call: TRBD1 (6 bases). Material: CD4+ T cells from PBMCs. The receptor was isolated from a human donor in good health. The chain's CDR3 is CSASPTGNYEQYF. DNA for the CDR3: TGCAGTGCTAGCCCCACAGGGAATTACGAGCAGTACTTC.